The 22 T cell receptor beta chains given below trace back to one sample, sequenced in a study of cytomegalovirus exposure and HLA in healthy donors. PCR involved 60 Vbeta and 13 Jbeta primers. Clones were read by immunoSEQ multiplex PCR, and TCRdb kept only the in-frame ones, dropping some. The data show approximately 150,000 clones, 80% to 85% seen once. Sequencing used PBMCs. These receptors were obtained from a woman in her twenties or thirties in good health and CMV-seronegative.

This chain connects TRBV30 to TRBJ1-5; D possibly corresponds to TRBD1 (6 bases). Germline values: CDR1 GTSNPN, CDR2 SVGIG (reference sequence). Trimming removed 3 bases from V and 2 bases from J, with 8 bases in between. The CDR3 is 13 residues long. CDR3 nucleotides: TGTGCCTGGAGAGGGGGTGGCAATCAGCCCCAGCATTTT. Residues: CAWRGGGNQPQHF.

This clone has a handful of counts. The chain employs TRBV29-1 and TRBJ1-2, with unresolved D. The CDR3 extends over 12 amino acids. V shed 6 bases and J shed 2 bases, with 10 bases lying between them. Germline V lookup: CDR1 SQVTM, CDR2 ANQGSEA. The CDR3 loop is CSVSVTNYGYTF. CDR3 sequence (DNA): TGCAGCGTGTCGGTCACCAACTATGGCTACACCTTC.

The chain has TRBV10-1 and TRBJ2-2; D is ambiguous. Germline V gives CDR1 WNHNN, CDR2 SYGVQD (reference sequence). V was shortened by 4 bases and J by 3 bases, with 9 bases between the two germline ends. This CDR3 contains 14 residues. CDR3 DNA: TGCGCCAGCAGTGGAGCCGGGTACACCGGGGAGCTGTTTTTT. This sequence encodes CASSGAGYTGELFF.

The chain has TRBV6-6 and TRBJ1-1, with 7 bases lining up with TRBD1. The CDR3 has 13 amino acids. The germline gives CDR1 MNHNY, CDR2 SVGAGI (reference sequence). V was pared by 5 bases and J by 5 bases, with 5 bases of the junction left unmatched. DNA of the CDR3: TGTGCCAGCAGTCGACAGGGTGGGACTGAAGCTTTCTTT. This gives the protein CASSRQGGTEAFF.

This clone came up once. Germline is not matched at one junction end, which may reflect a read error. The CDR3 bases are TGTGCCAGCAGCGAAGGTACTAACTATGGCTACACCTTC. Translation gives CASSEGTNYGYTF. This chain uses TRBV6-1 with TRBJ1-2; D not resolved. The CDR3 consists of 13 residues. Per the germline V gene, CDR1 is MNHNS and CDR2 is SASEGT.

This sequence joins TRBV19 and TRBJ2-7; tentative D call: TRBD1 (6 bases). CDR1 and CDR2 (germline): LNHDA, SQIVND (reference sequence). The CDR3 has 14 residues. Trimming cost V 3 bases and J 1 base, with 10 bases left between them. The chain's CDR3 is CASSIPGHSYEQYF. CDR3 DNA: TGTGCCAGTAGTATCCCGGGACATTCCTACGAGCAGTACTTC.

This clone was seen a handful of times. The V and J genes are TRBV5-1 and TRBJ1-1; tentative D call: TRBD1 (6 bases). Trimming shortened V by 3 bases and J by 1 base, and 13 bases separated the two germline ends. The CDR3 spans 15 residues. Germline V gene sequence: CDR1 SGHRS, CDR2 YFSETQ. The CDR3 coding sequence is TGCGCCAGCAGCTACCTTTACAGGGAGAACACTGAAGCTTTCTTT. As protein: CASSYLYRENTEAFF.

The chain combines TRBV10-3 with TRBJ2-5, with 8 bases aligning to TRBD1. The CDR3 is made up of 14 amino acids. CDR1 is ENHRY, CDR2 SYGVKD, per germline. V lost 4 bases to trimming and J lost 1 base; unmatched junction nucleotides: 2. The CDR3 region has the DNA TGTGCCATCAGTGGTGACAGGGGCCAAGAGACCCAGTACTTC. It encodes CAISGDRGQETQYF.

The chain combines TRBV4-1 with TRBJ1-1; no firm D call. The V end was cut by 0 bases, the J end by 6 bases, with 11 bases between. The germline CDR1 and CDR2 sequences are MGHRA and YSYEKL. CDR3 length equals 14 residues. CDR3 nucleotide sequence: TGCGCCAGCAGCCAAGACGTAATCGGGGCTGAAGCTTTCTTT. This codes for CASSQDVIGAEAFF.

The chain carries TRBV14 and TRBJ2-5; D remains ambiguous. Looked up from germline, CDR1 is SGHDN and CDR2 is FVKESK. The CDR3 length is 16 residues. The germline V and J ends were trimmed by 0 bases and 7 bases, with 18 bases remaining between them. In nucleotides, the CDR3 is TGTGCCAGCAGCCAAGATTCTGTGTGGGCGTTTGGGACCCAGTACTTC. This gives the protein CASSQDSVWAFGTQYF.

This clone has only a few counts. The rearrangement links TRBV7-9 to TRBJ1-5, with D uncertain. The CDR3 covers 14 residues. V was cut by 3 bases and J by 4 bases, with 10 bases left in between. In germline, CDR1 is SEHNR, CDR2 FQNEAQ (reference sequence). The CDR3 here is CASSFGAGNQPQHF. DNA of the CDR3: TGTGCCAGCAGCTTTGGAGCTGGGAATCAGCCCCAGCATTTT.

The chain combines TRBV4-1 with TRBJ2-2, with 8 bases aligning to TRBD1. V was clipped by 1 base and J by 5 bases; unmatched bases: 6. Per germline, CDR1 MGHRA and CDR2 YSYEKL. CDR3 length: 16 residues. The CDR3 sequence is CASSQVRQGLTGELFF. In DNA form, the CDR3 reads TGCGCCAGCAGCCAAGTGCGACAGGGGTTGACCGGGGAGCTGTTTTTT.

As DNA, the CDR3 is TGTGCCAGCCGTGAAAAGCGGAAAGAGACCCAGTACTTC. Its translation: CASREKRKETQYF. This chain connects TRBV5-4 to TRBJ2-5, with D tentatively TRBD2 (5 bases). The CDR3 is 13 amino acids. The V gene lost 7 bases and the J gene lost 3 bases, with 13 bases spanning the gap. Per the germline V gene, CDR1 is SGHNT and CDR2 is YYREEE (reference sequence).

The chain joins TRBV12-5 to TRBJ1-4, with TRBD1 as a possible D gene (5 bases). Germline assignment: CDR1 LGHNT and CDR2 FRNRAP. The CDR3 spans 13 residues. The ends were cut back, 5 bases at V and 12 bases at J, with 16 bases in the middle. The CDR3: CASGPRETVQLFF. DNA for the CDR3: TGTGCTAGTGGTCCCAGGGAAACGGTGCAACTGTTTTTT.

The chain links TRBV5-1 to TRBJ2-1; tentatively, D is TRBD2 (5 bases). The ends were cut back, 3 bases at V and 3 bases at J, with 16 bases in the middle. Germline CDR1 reads SGHRS; CDR2 reads YFSETQ. There are 16 residues in the CDR3. In DNA form, the CDR3 reads TGCGCCAGCAGCTCGGATTCGGGCGGAGGCTACAATGAGCAGTTCTTC. This gives the protein CASSSDSGGGYNEQFF.

This rearrangement joins TRBV7-2 to TRBJ2-7; 8 positions agree with TRBD2. The CDR3 extends over 15 amino acids. The V gene's germline CDR1 is SGHTA and CDR2 FQGNSA. V lost 1 base and J lost 3; bases outside the gene matches: 5. The CDR3 protein is CASSLEGTSYYEQYF. In DNA, the CDR3 is TGTGCCAGCAGCTTAGAAGGGACTAGTTACTACGAGCAGTACTTC.

The gene calls are TRBV29-1 and TRBJ2-7; 9 bases fit TRBD2. V gave up 7 bases and J gave up 2 bases; unmatched junction bases: 6. This CDR3 contains 13 residues. Germline loops: CDR1 SQVTM, CDR2 ANQGSEA. CDR3 bases: TGCAGCGCTCGAGCGGGGGGCGCCTACGAGCAGTACTTC. Translation: CSARAGGAYEQYF.

The chain links TRBV2 to TRBJ1-1, with a possible D match to TRBD1 (6 bases). The CDR3 loop spans 14 amino acids. CDR1 is SNHLY and CDR2 is FYNNEI in the germline V gene. The V gene lost 3 bases and the J gene lost 6 bases, with 14 bases spanning the gap. The DNA for the CDR3 is TGTGCCAGCAGTGATGGGAGGGGGAGGGCTGAAGCTTTCTTT. This encodes CASSDGRGRAEAFF.

J is TRBJ2-7 and V is TRBV7-6, with 8 positions matching TRBD1. Trimming removed 5 bases from V and 0 bases from J; junction bases left unmatched: 15. Per the germline V gene, CDR1 is SGHVS and CDR2 is FNYEAQ. The CDR3 has 18 amino acids. CDR3 bases: TGTGCCAGCAGCCCCATCTCCACTATGACAGGGGTCTCCTACGAGCAGTACTTC. Its protein is CASSPISTMTGVSYEQYF.

This clone was picked up one time. A read error may account for a junction end that differs from germline. CDR3 sequence reads: CASSYSIQGRVDF. The CDR3, as DNA: TGTGCCAGCAGTTACTCGATCCAGGGGCGGGTTGACTTC. The V call is TRBV6-5, the J call TRBJ2-7, with D tentatively TRBD1 (6 bases). The germline gives CDR1 MNHEY, CDR2 SVGAGI. The CDR3 spans 13 residues.

The genes are TRBV18 and TRBJ1-5, with 8 positions matching TRBD1. The length of the CDR3 is 13 residues. Trimming cost V 3 bases and J 7 bases; bases outside gene matches: 2. The germline V gene encodes CDR1 KGHSH and CDR2 LQKENI. CDR3 in amino acids: CASSPTGEQPQHF. CDR3 in DNA: TGTGCCAGCTCACCGACAGGGGAACAGCCCCAGCATTTT.

This clone was picked up a small number of times. The CDR3 is CASSSSGSPWDEQYF. CDR3 coding DNA: TGTGCCAGCAGCTCGAGCGGGAGCCCCTGGGACGAGCAGTACTTC. The gene calls are TRBV7-6 and TRBJ2-7; the match to TRBD2 covers 8 bases. Losses at the gene ends were 4 bases for V and 5 bases for J; bases not matched to a gene: 10. Germline loops: CDR1 SGHVS, CDR2 FNYEAQ. The CDR3 length is 15 residues.